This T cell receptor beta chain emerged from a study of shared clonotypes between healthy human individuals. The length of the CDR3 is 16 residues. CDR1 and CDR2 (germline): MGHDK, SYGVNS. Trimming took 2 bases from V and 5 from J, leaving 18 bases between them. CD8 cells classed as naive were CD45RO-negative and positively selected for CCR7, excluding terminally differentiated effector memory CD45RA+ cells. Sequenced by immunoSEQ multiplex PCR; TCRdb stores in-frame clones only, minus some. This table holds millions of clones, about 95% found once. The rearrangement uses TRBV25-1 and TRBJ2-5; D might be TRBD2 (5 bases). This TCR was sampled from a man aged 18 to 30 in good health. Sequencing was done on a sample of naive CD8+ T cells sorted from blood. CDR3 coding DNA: TGTGCCAGCAGTGAACTGGACTTCCGTGGGAGCGAGACCCAGTACTTC. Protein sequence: CASSELDFRGSETQYF.